This passage covers 23 T cell receptor beta chains from one sample sequenced in a study of shared clonotypes between healthy human individuals. Sequencing used immunoSEQ multiplex PCR; TCRdb keeps in-frame clones, though not all of them. The sample has 2.5 million or so clones, 90% to 95% seen once. The sample consisted of naive CD4+ T cells sorted from blood. The subset here: CD45RA+ positively selected. Every receptor here comes from a man younger than 30 in good health.

The genes are TRBV4-1 and TRBJ2-1, with D perhaps matching TRBD2 (7 bases). V was cut by 1 base and J by 7 bases, with 17 bases left in between. There are 16 residues in the CDR3. CDR1 and CDR2 (germline): MGHRA, YSYEKL. The DNA of the CDR3 is TGCGCCAGCAGCCAAGGCTCGGGGGGCGTACGGAATGAGCAGTTCTTC. The encoded protein is CASSQGSGGVRNEQFF.

V usage is TRBV2 and J usage is TRBJ2-1, with D maybe TRBD2 (6 bases). This CDR3 contains 13 residues. Looked up from germline, CDR1 is SNHLY and CDR2 is FYNNEI. V dropped 6 bases and J dropped 7 bases, with 13 bases sitting between them. The CDR3 nucleotides are TGTGCCAGCAGGAGGACTACCTTGAATGAGCAGTTCTTC. The encoded protein is CASRRTTLNEQFF.

This clone was found once. The V and J genes are TRBV6-1 and TRBJ2-1; TRBD1 or TRBD2 may be the D gene (6 bases each). The CDR3 length is 16 residues. CDR1 and CDR2 from the germline V gene are MNHNS and SASEGT. V lost 4 bases, J lost 7 bases, and 20 bases lay in between. The CDR3 reads CASSVVSRQAGNEQFF. The CDR3 DNA reads TGTGCCAGCAGTGTGGTTTCGCGACAGGCGGGAAATGAGCAGTTCTTC.

Comment on this clone: The same CDR3 also results from other DNA sequences found in this sample. The chain employs TRBV29-1 and TRBJ2-3; possibly TRBD2 for D (6 bases). V was trimmed by 1 base and J by 1 base, leaving 6 bases between them. Germline CDR1 reads SQVTM; CDR2 reads ANQGSEA. There are 13 residues in the CDR3. The CDR3 DNA follows: TGCAGCGTTGAAGCGGGAGGCACAGATACGCAGTATTTT. Its translation is CSVEAGGTDTQYF.

This chain joins TRBV2 and TRBJ1-2; TRBD1 might be the D (5 bases). Germline values: CDR1 SNHLY, CDR2 FYNNEI. V lost 1 base, J lost 2 bases, and 14 bases lay in between. This CDR3 is 16 amino acids long. The CDR3, as DNA: TGTGCCAGCAGTGAAGGGACCGGGACGGACAACTATGGCTACACCTTC. Its protein is CASSEGTGTDNYGYTF.

The chain couples TRBV6-1 to TRBJ2-7, with D possibly being TRBD1 (6 bases). V was shortened by 0 bases and J by 5 bases, with 11 bases between the two germline ends. CDR3 size: 14 residues. Per germline, CDR1 MNHNS and CDR2 SASEGT. Written as DNA, the CDR3 is TGTGCCAGCAGTGAAGCAAGACAGGCCAACGAGCAGTACTTC. It yields the protein CASSEARQANEQYF.

The J gene is TRBJ2-3, the V gene TRBV11-2; D might be TRBD2 (6 bases). CDR1 and CDR2 from the germline V gene are SGHAT and FQNNGV. CDR3 length: 19 residues. V was trimmed by 0 bases and J by 1 base, leaving 20 bases between them. The CDR3 nucleotides read TGTGCCAGCAGCTTAGATAGCATCCGACTCAGGAGGGGCACAGATACGCAGTATTTT. Translated, it gives CASSLDSIRLRRGTDTQYF.

The V call is TRBV6-5, the J call TRBJ1-1; weak D call: TRBD1 (6 bases). This CDR3 has 14 amino acids. V lost 6 bases and J 0 bases, leaving 11 bases between the germline ends. The germline CDR1 and CDR2 sequences are MNHEY and SVGAGI. For the CDR3, the DNA is TGTGCCAGCAGGATGACAGGTTTGAACACTGAAGCTTTCTTT. Translating it yields CASRMTGLNTEAFF.

This clone came up once. The DNA for the CDR3 is TGTGCCAGCAGCTCGGGGCAGGGGAAAGGTGAAAAACTGTTTTTT. Protein product: CASSSGQGKGEKLFF. The chain is built from TRBV11-1 and TRBJ1-4; possible D gene TRBD1, 6 bases. V lost 4 bases and J 7 bases, leaving 16 bases between the germline ends. Per the germline V gene, CDR1 is SGHAT and CDR2 is FQDESV (reference sequence). The CDR3 extends over 15 amino acids.

This sequence joins TRBV7-9 and TRBJ2-5; D not resolved. CDR1 and CDR2 from the germline V gene are SEHNR and FQNEAQ (reference sequence). This CDR3 region has 13 residues. Trimming took 3 bases from V and 4 from J, leaving 9 bases between them. In DNA, the CDR3 is TGTGCCAGCAGCTTGACGTCAGCAGAGACCCAGTACTTC. Its protein is CASSLTSAETQYF.

V and J are TRBV27 and TRBJ2-7; 8 bases align to TRBD2. V trimming: 2 bases; J trimming: 2 bases; junction bases outside the gene matches: 5. This CDR3 region has 15 residues. The V gene's germline CDR1 is MNHEY and CDR2 SMNVEV (reference sequence). The CDR3 DNA is TGTGCCAGCAGTTTAGCTAGCGGGTCGCCCTACGAGCAGTACTTC. This gives the protein CASSLASGSPYEQYF.

V and J are TRBV28 and TRBJ1-1; no clear D. CDR1 is MDHEN, CDR2 SYDVKM, per germline. Trimming stripped 7 bases from V and 2 bases from J, with 11 bases between. The CDR3 sequence is 13 residues long. DNA for the CDR3: TGTGCCAGCACGCGGATCCCAAACACTGAAGCTTTCTTT. Amino acids: CASTRIPNTEAFF.

V and J are TRBV6-1 and TRBJ2-3; D perhaps matches TRBD2 (7 bases). The CDR3 has 14 amino acids. V was trimmed by 3 bases and J by 7 bases, leaving 14 bases between them. Germline V CDR1 and CDR2: MNHNS, SASEGT. CDR3 sequence (DNA): TGTGCCAGCAGTGATGGGGGGGGCATGTATACGCAGTATTTT. Translated: CASSDGGGMYTQYF.

This chain connects TRBV7-2 to TRBJ2-3; TRBD2 agrees at 10 bases. This CDR3 comprises 16 residues. The germline V gene has CDR1 SGHTA and CDR2 FQGNSA. With 6 bases clipped from V and 1 base from J, the junction kept 7 bases outside the gene matches. CDR3 nucleotides: TGTGCCAGCAGTTCCTCCGGGACTAGCGGCACAGATACGCAGTATTTT. Encoded protein: CASSSSGTSGTDTQYF.

V and J are TRBV29-1 and TRBJ2-3; no firm D call. The germline CDR1 and CDR2 sequences are SQVTM and ANQGSEA. This CDR3 has 14 residues. V was clipped by 3 bases and J by 0 bases, with 10 bases between them. In DNA, the CDR3 is TGCAGCGTTGACACCTCTAGAAGCACAGATACGCAGTATTTT. This translates into CSVDTSRSTDTQYF.

This chain connects TRBV5-4 to TRBJ1-3, with D tentatively TRBD1 (5 bases). V was trimmed by 3 bases and J by 0 bases, leaving 13 bases between them. Germline V lookup: CDR1 SGHNT, CDR2 YYREEE (reference sequence). The CDR3 length is 16 residues. As DNA, the CDR3 is TGTGCCAGCAGCTCGGGACGGAGCTTCTCTGGAAACACCATATATTTT. It yields the protein CASSSGRSFSGNTIYF.

This chain joins TRBV5-1 and TRBJ2-3; weak D call: TRBD1 (5 bases). The CDR3 consists of 14 residues. V lost 3 bases and J lost 9, with 17 bases in between. Germline V CDR1 and CDR2: SGHRS, YFSETQ. Written as DNA, the CDR3 is TGCGCCAGCAGCTCTCCGGGTGGACAATTAACGCAGTATTTT. Protein product: CASSSPGGQLTQYF.

This chain joins TRBV6-6 and TRBJ2-3, with D possibly TRBD2 on 6 matching bases. CDR3 length equals 14 residues. Germline CDR1 reads MNHNY; CDR2 reads SVGAGI (reference sequence). V dropped 6 bases and J dropped 0 bases, with 10 bases sitting between them. CDR3 nucleotide sequence: TGTGCCAGCAGGGACTACACTAGCACAGATACGCAGTATTTT. Residues: CASRDYTSTDTQYF.

The chain combines TRBV19 with TRBJ1-5, with D uncertain. The CDR3 covers 15 residues. The V end was cut by 3 bases, the J end by 7 bases, with 16 bases between. In germline, CDR1 is LNHDA, CDR2 SQIVND (reference sequence). CDR3 sequence: CASSIALGINQPQHF. In nucleotides, the CDR3 is TGTGCCAGTAGTATCGCCCTAGGGATCAACCAGCCCCAGCATTTT.

The chain joins TRBV7-2 to TRBJ2-3; D possibly corresponds to TRBD1 (6 bases). The CDR3 is made up of 16 amino acids. Trimming left V 1 base short and J 10 bases short, with 21 bases between. From germline, CDR1 is SGHTA and CDR2 FQGNSA. CDR3 residues: CASSLGGGANSVSQYF. The CDR3 bases are TGTGCCAGCAGCTTAGGTGGGGGCGCAAACTCGGTTTCGCAGTATTTT.

For the CDR3, the DNA is TGTGCCAGCAGTTACTGGGCCGGGGCTAAAGAGACCCAGTACTTC. Residues: CASSYWAGAKETQYF. V gene TRBV6-5 combines with J gene TRBJ2-5; D is tentatively TRBD1 or TRBD2 (5 bases each). The CDR3 is 15 residues long. Germline V gene sequence: CDR1 MNHEY, CDR2 SVGAGI. Trimming took off 1 base at V and 3 bases at J, with 12 bases between the two ends.

The chain combines TRBV30 with TRBJ2-3; possibly TRBD2 for D (6 bases). The CDR3 sequence is 15 residues long. Per the germline V gene, CDR1 is GTSNPN and CDR2 is SVGIG (reference sequence). V dropped 8 bases and J dropped 0 bases, with 18 bases sitting between them. The CDR3 sequence is CAQKVKGTSTDTQYF. In DNA, the CDR3 is TGTGCCCAGAAGGTCAAGGGGACTAGCACAGATACGCAGTATTTT.

This rearrangement joins TRBV5-4 to TRBJ2-2; 7 bases agree with TRBD1. Germline assignment: CDR1 SGHNT and CDR2 YYREEE (reference sequence). Unmatched junction bases numbered 4, after V lost 4 bases and J lost 4 bases. This CDR3 has 14 residues. In DNA form, the CDR3 reads TGTGCCAGCAGCCTGACAGGGACCACCGGGGAGCTGTTTTTT. Its translation: CASSLTGTTGELFF.